Sequencing of this T cell receptor beta chain was carried out in a study of CD8 T cells in Susac syndrome. RNA was extracted with the RNeasy kit, and a quantity of roughly 0.5 to 1 ug was reverse transcribed using random hexamers. The immunoSEQ assay covered 54 Vbeta and 13 Jbeta segments for CDR3. TCRdb passed the immunoSEQ multiplex PCR reads through MiXCR, listing each CDR3 protein once. This sample has some 160,000 distinct CDR3 sequences; 85% to 95% occur once, and the top ten carry roughly 0.11%. The count of this clonotype is one. Per the germline V gene, CDR1 is DFQATT and CDR2 is SNEGSKA (reference sequence). The V end lost 7 bases, the J end lost 4 bases, and 16 bases lay between the germline ends. The CDR3 is made up of 13 amino acids.

The sequenced sample consisted of CD4+ T cells from PBMCs. The TCR comes from a human donor with Susac syndrome. The chain has TRBV20-1 and TRBJ2-5, with D perhaps TRBD1 (6 bases). The CDR3 sequence is CSGQGTQGETQYF. The CDR3 DNA sequence: TGCAGTGGGCAAGGGACACAGGGAGAGACCCAGTACTTC.